The 7 T cell receptor beta chains reported below all come from one sample, sequenced in a study of T cell repertoires in cytomegalovirus infection. TCRdb ran MiXCR on the reads and lists one entry per CDR3 protein. In the table there are approximately 500,000 distinct CDR3 sequences, 16% of which are singletons. The specimen was CD8+ T cells from PBMCs. The receptors stem from a human donor in good health (CMV status not recorded). Some clones in this sample may be carry-over from other donors' samples.

This clonotype appeared many times. The chain combines TRBV6-1 with TRBJ2-2; 7 bases are a match to TRBD1. The CDR3 is 14 amino acids. V was pared by 7 bases and J by 6 bases, with 8 bases of the junction left unmatched. Looked up from germline, CDR1 is MNHNS and CDR2 is SASEGT. The CDR3 loop is CASMLKGAPGELFF. CDR3 sequence (DNA): TGTGCCAGCATGTTAAAGGGGGCCCCCGGGGAGCTGTTTTTT.

This chain links TRBV13 with TRBJ2-7; D gene ambiguous. Per the germline V gene, CDR1 is PRHDT and CDR2 is FYEKMQ (reference sequence). V lost 4 bases, J lost 13 bases, and 20 bases lay in between. The CDR3 has 13 amino acids. This CDR3 is CASSSTLSPDPYF. The DNA for the CDR3 is TGTGCCAGCAGCTCTACACTTTCCCCCGACCCATACTTC.

This clonotype occurred many times. The chain is built from TRBV7-9 and TRBJ2-7, with 7 positions matching TRBD1. V trimming: 1 base; J trimming: 1 base; junction bases outside the gene matches: 10. Germline-derived CDR1 and CDR2 are SEHNR and FQNEAQ (reference sequence). This CDR3 comprises 17 residues. The CDR3 region is CASSLGTTGTESYEQYF. CDR3 in DNA: TGTGCCAGCAGCTTAGGGACAACCGGGACAGAGTCCTACGAGCAGTACTTC. Combining the CDR3 with reference TRBV7-9 and TRBJ2-7 gives the whole variable domain DTGVSQNPRHKITKRGQNVTFRCDPISEHNRLYWYRQTLGQGPEFLTYFQNEAQLEKSRLLSDRFSAERPKGSFSTLEIQRTEQGDSAMYLCASSLGTTGTESYEQYFGPGTRLTVT.

In its sample, this clonotype was seen many times. V usage is TRBV7-9 and J usage is TRBJ2-2; D uncertain. Deletions cut 8 bases from V and 1 base from J, with 11 bases between. CDR1 is SEHNR and CDR2 is FQNEAQ in the germline V gene (reference sequence). This CDR3 has 14 residues. The CDR3 loop is CASRPDENTGELFF. Written as DNA, the CDR3 is TGTGCCAGCCGGCCAGACGAGAACACCGGGGAGCTGTTTTTT.

This clonotype was seen repeatedly, ten times or more. The chain employs TRBV7-8 and TRBJ2-1; TRBD2 agrees at 10 bases. Unmatched junction bases numbered 1, after V lost 5 bases and J lost 0 bases. Germline V lookup: CDR1 SGHVS, CDR2 FQNEAQ. The CDR3 consists of 15 residues. CDR3 amino acids: CASSPSGSSYNEQFF. In nucleotides, the CDR3 is TGTGCCAGCAGCCCTAGCGGGAGCTCCTACAATGAGCAGTTCTTC.

The rearrangement joins TRBV6-1 to TRBJ2-7; 7 bases agree with TRBD2. From germline, CDR1 is MNHNS and CDR2 SASEGT. The CDR3 contains 14 residues. J lost 4 bases, V lost 8 bases, and 11 bases had no gene match. The CDR3 nucleotides are TGTGCCAGCTGCTGGACTAGTGGAGCTTACGAGCAGTACTTC. This translates into CASCWTSGAYEQYF.

This clonotype was observed a handful of times. The CDR3 here is CASRGRLARDNEQFF. DNA for the CDR3: TGTGCCAGTAGAGGTAGACTAGCCCGAGACAATGAGCAGTTCTTC. This sequence joins TRBV19 and TRBJ2-1; 7 bases align to TRBD2. V shed 6 bases, J shed 5 bases, and the junction held 10 bases outside the gene matches. CDR3 size: 15 residues. Germline V gene data show CDR1 as LNHDA and CDR2 as SQIVND (reference sequence).